The rows below give T cell receptor beta chains drawn from one sample of a study of T cells in Graves' hyperthyroidism and ophthalmopathy. From the multiplex PCR reads, TCRdb called clonotypes with MiXCR, one entry per CDR3 protein. The sample lists 500,000 to 750,000 distinct CDR3 sequences, 15% to 18% occurring once. Sample: blood. These receptors were collected from a woman aged 25 to 39 with Graves' hyperthyroidism. CDR3s include the opening cysteine and the closing phenylalanine or tryptophan. The D gene is left open where the match is weak. Size is omitted from some rows. Given values are once, few, many or a class for expanded clones.

j_gene	v_gene	d_gene	abundance	CDR3aa	CDR3nt
TRBJ1-5	TRBV12-3/TRBV12-4	.	many	CASSPGGGLSQPQHF	TGTGCCAGCAGCCCGGGAGGGGGACTGAGTCAGCCCCAGCATTTT
TRBJ2-6	TRBV18	.	.	CASSPRNTGANVLTF	TGTGCCAGCTCACCACGCAATACTGGGGCCAACGTCCTGACTTTC
TRBJ2-2	TRBV7-9	TRBD2	.	CASSPREGPGELFF	TGTGCCAGCAGTCCTAGGGAGGGTCCCGGGGAGCTGTTTTTT
TRBJ1-4	TRBV7-3	.	.	CASAGHAVEEKLFF	TGTGCCAGCGCGGGTCACGCCGTAGAAGAAAAACTGTTTTTT
TRBJ1-1	TRBV11-2	.	few	CACSRDENTEAFF	TGTGCCTGCAGCCGTGACGAGAACACTGAAGCTTTCTTT
TRBJ2-7	TRBV20-1	TRBD1	many	CSARIIRDSSYPSYEQYF	TGCAGTGCTAGAATCATTCGGGACAGTTCTTACCCTTCCTACGAGCAGTACTTC
TRBJ2-1	TRBV29-1	TRBD2	many	CSVPQALAVNNEQFF	TGCAGCGTTCCTCAGGCGCTAGCGGTAAACAATGAGCAGTTCTTC
TRBJ2-1	TRBV7-6	TRBD2	.	CASSLQLAGVENEQFF	TGTGCCAGCAGCTTACAGCTAGCGGGAGTAGAGAATGAGCAGTTCTTC
TRBJ1-2	TRBV12-3/TRBV12-4	.	many	CASSLARTNYGYTF	TGTGCCAGCAGTTTGGCCAGGACCAACTATGGCTACACCTTC
TRBJ2-3	TRBV28	TRBD2	many	CASSFTSGRGPDTQYF	TGTGCCAGCAGTTTTACTAGCGGGAGGGGCCCAGATACGCAGTATTTT
TRBJ1-4	TRBV6-5	.	few	CASSYSITGSEKLFF	TGTGCCAGCAGTTACTCGATCACAGGGTCTGAAAAACTGTTTTTT
TRBJ1-5	TRBV5-5	.	many	CASSLGAGNQPQHF	TGTGCCAGCAGCTTGGGGGCGGGCAATCAGCCCCAGCATTTT
TRBJ2-6	TRBV7-2	.	.	CASSLASGGGPPSGANVLTF	TGTGCCAGCAGCTTAGCGAGTGGAGGAGGGCCCCCCTCTGGGGCCAACGTCCTGACTTTC
TRBJ1-2	TRBV7-9	.	.	CASSLEVADYGYTF	TGTGCCAGCAGCTTAGAGGTGGCAGATTATGGCTACACCTTC
TRBJ2-2	TRBV7-8	TRBD1	many	CASSLARRDRQANTGELFF	TGTGCCAGCAGCTTAGCACGCCGGGACAGGCAGGCGAACACCGGGGAGCTGTTTTTT
TRBJ2-3	TRBV3-1	TRBD2	few	CASGPAGAVSDTQYF	TGTGCCAGCGGACCAGCGGGAGCCGTTTCAGATACGCAGTATTTT